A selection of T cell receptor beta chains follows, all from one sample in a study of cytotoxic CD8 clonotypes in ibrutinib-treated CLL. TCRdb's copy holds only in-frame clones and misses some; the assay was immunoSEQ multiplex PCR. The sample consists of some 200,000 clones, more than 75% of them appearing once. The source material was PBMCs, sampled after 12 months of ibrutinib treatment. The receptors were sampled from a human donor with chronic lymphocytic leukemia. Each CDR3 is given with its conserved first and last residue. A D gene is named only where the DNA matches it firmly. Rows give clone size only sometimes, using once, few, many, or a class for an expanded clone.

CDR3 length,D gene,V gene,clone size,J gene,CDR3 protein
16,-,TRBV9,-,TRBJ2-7,CASSAQGSLVVYEQYF
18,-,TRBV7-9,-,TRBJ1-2,CASSLVKKQGQANYGYTF
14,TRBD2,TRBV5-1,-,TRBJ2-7,CASSLDGLAGALYF
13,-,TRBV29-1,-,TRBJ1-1,CSVAGVLNTEAFF
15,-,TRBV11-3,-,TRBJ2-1,CASSSGGAGSNEQFF
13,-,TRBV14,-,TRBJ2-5,CASSLRGGETQYF
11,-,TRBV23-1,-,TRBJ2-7,CASSQSYEQYF
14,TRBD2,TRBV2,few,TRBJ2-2,CANGAGVNTGELFF
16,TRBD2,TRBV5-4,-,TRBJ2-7,CASSWGLAGLQYEQYF
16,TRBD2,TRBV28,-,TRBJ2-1,CASRDGLAGDYNEQFF
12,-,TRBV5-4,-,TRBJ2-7,CASSFGEYEQYF
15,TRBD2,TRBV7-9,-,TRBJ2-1,CASSLRAGPYNEQFF
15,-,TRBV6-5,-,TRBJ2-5,CASSPPSLSRETQYF
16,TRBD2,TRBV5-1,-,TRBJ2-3,CASYQGLAGGPFTQYF
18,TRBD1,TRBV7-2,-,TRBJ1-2,CASSLAVVVTTGGYGYTF
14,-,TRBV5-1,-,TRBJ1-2,CASRENPSVYGYTF
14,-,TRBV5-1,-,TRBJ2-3,CASSDGTGTDTQYF
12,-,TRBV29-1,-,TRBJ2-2,CSVARGTGELFF
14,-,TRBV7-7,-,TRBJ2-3,CASSLLVSTDTQYF
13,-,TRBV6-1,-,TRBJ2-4,CASGRAHENIQYF